The clone carrying this T cell receptor (beta chain) came up a few times. Its target is not known. This sample was included in a study of blood T cells in healthy people across ages. Study-level points and caveats: Reliance upon unsorted PBMCs precluded definitive naive versus antigen-experienced comparison.

Together with a sample-barcoded 5' primer, a J-beta primer mix was included in a second PCR lasting roughly 6 to 12 cycles. TCRdb re-derived calls from the 5' RACE reads in MiXCR, one entry per CDR3 protein. The sample carries about 760,000 distinct CDR3 sequences, around 25% recorded once. The same data also contributed to another study, on T cells of mothers and their children. That source reports: Mothers yielded over 8.5 million CDR3 reads, children around 3.3 million each.

The source is a boy aged 10-17 years in good health. Input material: blood.

The CDR3 protein is CASSSSYGTSQTEQYF. CDR3 nucleotide sequence: TGTGCCAGTAGTAGCTCCTACGGGACTAGTCAAACCGAGCAGTACTTC. V and J are TRBV19 and TRBJ2-7, with 8 bases lining up with TRBD2. The CDR3 runs to 16 residues. Germline CDR1 and CDR2: LNHDA and SQIVND (reference sequence). V was clipped by 4 bases and J by 6 bases; unmatched bases: 14.